These 10 T cell receptor beta chains came from one sample sequenced in a study of T cell changes during pregnancy in multiple sclerosis. The table came from immunoSEQ multiplex PCR; TCRdb's copy has only in-frame clones and leaves some out. There are fewer than 30,000 clones in the sample; 88% occur only once, and around 8.1% lies in the top ten. Material: CD8+ T cells from peripheral blood mononuclear cells, obtained in the second trimester of pregnancy. These receptors all come from a female donor with multiple sclerosis, enrolled in a pregnancy study.

V is TRBV11-2 and J is TRBJ2-1, with D uncertain. V was cut by 1 base and J by 7 bases, with 5 bases left in between. Germline CDR1 reads SGHAT; CDR2 reads FQNNGV. The CDR3 sequence is 12 residues long. The CDR3 nucleotides read TGTGCCAGCAGCTTAGTCGGGAATGAGCAGTTCTTC. This sequence encodes CASSLVGNEQFF.

The chain links TRBV5-8 to TRBJ1-1; D is possibly TRBD1 (6 bases). The length of the CDR3 is 14 residues. Trimming pared 4 bases from V and 1 base from J, leaving 11 bases between. Germline V lookup: CDR1 SGHTS, CDR2 YDEGEE. CDR3 residues: CASSPQQGNTEAFF. The CDR3 DNA follows: TGTGCCAGCAGCCCACAACAGGGGAACACTGAAGCTTTCTTT.

The rearrangement uses TRBV7-9 and TRBJ1-1; no clear D gene. There are 14 residues in the CDR3. CDR1 and CDR2 (germline): SEHNR, FQNEAQ (reference sequence). Trimming removed 5 bases from V and 6 bases from J, with 16 bases in between. CDR3 DNA sequence: TGTGCCAGCAGCACGGCCGGAGGTCGTTCTGAAGCTTTCTTT. It translates to CASSTAGGRSEAFF.

V and J are TRBV4-1 and TRBJ1-1; D remains unclear. The germline V gene encodes CDR1 MGHRA and CDR2 YSYEKL. V was shortened by 3 bases and J by 8 bases, with 10 bases between the two germline ends. This CDR3 is built from 12 residues. The CDR3 sequence: CASSHPSSEAFF. The CDR3 bases are TGCGCCAGCAGCCATCCTTCGTCCGAAGCTTTCTTT.

The rearrangement joins TRBV10-3 to TRBJ2-1; D may be TRBD1 (5 bases). Germline CDR1 and CDR2: ENHRY and SYGVKD. The CDR3 runs to 14 residues. The germline V and J ends were trimmed by 0 bases and 3 bases, with 6 bases remaining between them. The CDR3, as DNA: TGTGCCATCAGTGAGTCGGGGCTCTACAATGAGCAGTTCTTC. Translated, it gives CAISESGLYNEQFF.

This clone is labeled as medium-sized. The chain recombines TRBV6-4 with TRBJ2-1, with D perhaps matching TRBD1 (6 bases). CDR1 is MRHNA and CDR2 is SNTAGT in the germline V gene. V dropped 3 bases and J dropped 4 bases, with 7 bases sitting between them. The CDR3 length is 13 residues. CDR3 sequence (DNA): TGTGCCAGCAGTGAGGACAGTTACAATGAGCAGTTCTTC. Translation gives CASSEDSYNEQFF.

For this clone: The junction does not match germline at one end; this may be a read error. The V gene is TRBV6-5, the J gene TRBJ2-3; TRBD2 matches at 9 bases. The CDR3 is made up of 15 amino acids. From germline, CDR1 is MNHEY and CDR2 SVGAGI. The CDR3 spells CASSHSSGDTDTQYF. The CDR3 nucleotides read TGTGCCAGCAGTCACTCTAGCGGGGACACAGATACGCAGTATTTT.

V and J are TRBV7-8 and TRBJ2-7, with TRBD2 as a possible D gene (6 bases). Germline V CDR1 and CDR2: SGHVS, FQNEAQ. V shed 5 bases and J shed 0 bases, with 14 bases lying between them. The CDR3 is 15 residues long. In DNA form, the CDR3 reads TGTGCCAGCAGCCCGTCGACGGGGGACTCCTACGAGCAGTACTTC. This gives the protein CASSPSTGDSYEQYF.

The chain joins TRBV7-9 to TRBJ1-4; 8 nucleotides match TRBD1. CDR3 length equals 15 residues. Germline CDR1 and CDR2: SEHNR and FQNEAQ (reference sequence). With V trimmed by 5 bases and J by 7 bases, 9 bases remained unmatched. The CDR3 DNA reads as TGTGCCAGCAGCCCTGGACAGGGTGGGATTGAAAAACTGTTTTTT. It is translated as CASSPGQGGIEKLFF.

In DNA, the CDR3 is TGTGCCAGCAGTTTCGGACAGGGAGTCGGTGGAGCTTTCTTT. The encoded protein is CASSFGQGVGGAFF. This chain links TRBV6-5 with TRBJ1-1; the match to TRBD1 covers 8 bases. The CDR3 sequence is 14 residues long. Germline CDR1 is MNHEY and CDR2 is SVGAGI. V was pared by 4 bases and J by 10 bases, with 11 bases of the junction left unmatched.